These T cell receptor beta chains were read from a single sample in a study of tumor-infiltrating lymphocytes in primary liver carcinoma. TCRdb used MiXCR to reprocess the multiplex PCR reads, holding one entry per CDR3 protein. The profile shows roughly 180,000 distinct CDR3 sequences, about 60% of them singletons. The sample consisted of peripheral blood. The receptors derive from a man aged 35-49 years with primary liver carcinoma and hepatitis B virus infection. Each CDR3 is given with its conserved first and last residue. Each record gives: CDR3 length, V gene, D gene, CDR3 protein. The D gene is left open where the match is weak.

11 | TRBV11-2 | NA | CASSLEYEQFF
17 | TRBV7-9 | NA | CASSLVLSAGLPNGYTF
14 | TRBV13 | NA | CASSIGEVGSPLHF
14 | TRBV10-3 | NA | CAISELVDTGELFF
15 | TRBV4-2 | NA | CASSPGTELAYEQYF
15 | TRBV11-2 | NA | CASSFGLLGTDTQYF
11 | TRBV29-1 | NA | CSACVRTEAFF
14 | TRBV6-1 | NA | CASSDLGGGDEQFF
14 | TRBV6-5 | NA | CASSYSGGYSEQFF
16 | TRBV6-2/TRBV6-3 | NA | CASSPSSTTLTDTQYF
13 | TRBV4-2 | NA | CASSQDRGSEQFF
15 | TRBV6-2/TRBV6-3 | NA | CDSSYPPGPPGTQYF
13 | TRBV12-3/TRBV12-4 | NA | CASSPRASYEQYF